This paragraph reports one T cell receptor (beta chain). Its antigen is unknown. These data come from a study of cytomegalovirus exposure and HLA in healthy donors. Study in general: Out of 350 to 400 genotyped donors, about 80% belonged to the Caucasian-associated ancestry cluster. Study results and caveats: Through in vitro validation, a few CMV-associated chains were shown to be specific for CMV antigens.

V was pared by 4 bases and J by 0 bases, with 11 bases of the junction left unmatched. The CDR3 contains 17 residues. Germline CDR1 SGHVS, CDR2 FQNEAQ. PCR involved 60 Vbeta and 13 Jbeta primers. Only in-frame clones appear in the TCRdb table, and some are missing; sequencing was by immunoSEQ multiplex PCR. This repertoire comprises 100,000 to 150,000 clones; its ten largest clones make up 1.5% to 2%. The sequence was collected from a woman aged 40 to 49 in good health and CMV-seropositive. Sequenced: PBMCs. The chain employs TRBV7-8 and TRBJ2-7, with 8 bases matching TRBD2. CDR3 coding DNA: TGTGCCAGCAGCTCAGAATGGGGCGGGAGGAGCTCCTACGAGCAGTACTTC. Amino acid sequence: CASSSEWGGRSSYEQYF.